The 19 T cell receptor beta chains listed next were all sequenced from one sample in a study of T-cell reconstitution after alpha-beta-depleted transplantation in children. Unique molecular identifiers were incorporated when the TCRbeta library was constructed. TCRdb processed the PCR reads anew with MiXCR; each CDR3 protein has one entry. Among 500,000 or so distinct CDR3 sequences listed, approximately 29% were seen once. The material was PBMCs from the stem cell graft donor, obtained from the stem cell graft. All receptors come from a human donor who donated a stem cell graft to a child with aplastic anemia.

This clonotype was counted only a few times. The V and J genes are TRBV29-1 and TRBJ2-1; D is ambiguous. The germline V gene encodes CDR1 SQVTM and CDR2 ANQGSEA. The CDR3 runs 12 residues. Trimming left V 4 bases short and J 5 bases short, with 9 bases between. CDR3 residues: CSVVGQNNEQFF. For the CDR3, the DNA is TGCAGCGTTGTCGGGCAGAACAATGAGCAGTTCTTC.

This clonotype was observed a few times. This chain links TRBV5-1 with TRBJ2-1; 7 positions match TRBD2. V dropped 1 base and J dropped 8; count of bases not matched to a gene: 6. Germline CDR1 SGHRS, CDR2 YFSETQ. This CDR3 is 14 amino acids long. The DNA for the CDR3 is TGCGCCAGCAGCTTGCCCACTAGCGTCTATGAGCAGTTCTTC. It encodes CASSLPTSVYEQFF.

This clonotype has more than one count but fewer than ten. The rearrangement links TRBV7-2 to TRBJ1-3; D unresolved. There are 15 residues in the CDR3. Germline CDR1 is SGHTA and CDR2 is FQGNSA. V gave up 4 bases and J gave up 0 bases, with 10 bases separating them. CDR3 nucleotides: TGTGCCAGCAGCTCTGCCCATGGCTCTGGAAACACCATATATTTT. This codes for CASSSAHGSGNTIYF. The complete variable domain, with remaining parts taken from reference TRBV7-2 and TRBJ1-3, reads GAGVSQSPSNKVTEKGKDVELRCDPISGHTALYWYRQSLGQGLEFLIYFQGNSAPDKSGLPSDRFSAERTGGSVSTLTIQRTQQEDSAVYLCASSSAHGSGNTIYFGEGSWLTVV.

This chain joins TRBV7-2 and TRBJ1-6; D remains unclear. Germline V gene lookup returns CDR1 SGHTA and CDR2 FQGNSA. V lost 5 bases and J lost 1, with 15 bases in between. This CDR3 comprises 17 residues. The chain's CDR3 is CASSAGSESSYNSPLHF. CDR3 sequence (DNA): TGTGCCAGCAGCGCCGGTTCGGAATCGTCCTATAATTCACCCCTCCACTTT.

Here the CDR3 DNA reads TGTGCCAGCAGCGGTTATAGCGGGAGGCGATCAGATACGCAGTATTTT. Protein product: CASSGYSGRRSDTQYF. V gene TRBV5-4 combines with J gene TRBJ2-3; 10 nucleotides align to TRBD2. CDR1 is SGHNT, CDR2 YYREEE, per germline (reference sequence). CDR3 length equals 16 residues. J gave up 4 bases and V 4 bases, and 9 bases lay outside the gene matches.

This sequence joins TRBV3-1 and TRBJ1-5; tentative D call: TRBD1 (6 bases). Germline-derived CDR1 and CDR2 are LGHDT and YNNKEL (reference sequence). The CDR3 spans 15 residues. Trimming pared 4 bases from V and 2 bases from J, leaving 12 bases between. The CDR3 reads CASSRGAFRNQPQHF. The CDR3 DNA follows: TGTGCCAGCAGCCGGGGGGCATTTCGCAATCAGCCCCAGCATTTT.

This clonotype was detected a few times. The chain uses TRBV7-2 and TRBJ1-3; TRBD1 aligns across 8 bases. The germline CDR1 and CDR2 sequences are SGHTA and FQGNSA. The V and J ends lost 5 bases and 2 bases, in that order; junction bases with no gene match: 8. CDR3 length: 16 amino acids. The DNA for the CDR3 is TGTGCCAGCAGCCGACAGGGGCCTGGGCCTGGAAACACCATATATTTT. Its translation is CASSRQGPGPGNTIYF.

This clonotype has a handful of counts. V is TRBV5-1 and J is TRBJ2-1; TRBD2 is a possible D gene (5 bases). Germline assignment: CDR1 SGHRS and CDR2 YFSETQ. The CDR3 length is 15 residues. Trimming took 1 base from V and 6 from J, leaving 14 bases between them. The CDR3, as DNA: TGCGCCAGCAGCTTGACCTGGACTGGAGGCAATGAGCAGTTCTTC. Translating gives CASSLTWTGGNEQFF.

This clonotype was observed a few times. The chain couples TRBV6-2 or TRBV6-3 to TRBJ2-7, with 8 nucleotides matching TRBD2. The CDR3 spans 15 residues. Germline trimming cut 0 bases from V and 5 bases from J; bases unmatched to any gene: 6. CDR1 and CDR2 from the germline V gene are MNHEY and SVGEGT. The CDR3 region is CASSYSRSGRHEQYV. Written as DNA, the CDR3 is TGTGCCAGCAGTTACTCGAGGAGCGGGAGACACGAGCAGTACGTC.

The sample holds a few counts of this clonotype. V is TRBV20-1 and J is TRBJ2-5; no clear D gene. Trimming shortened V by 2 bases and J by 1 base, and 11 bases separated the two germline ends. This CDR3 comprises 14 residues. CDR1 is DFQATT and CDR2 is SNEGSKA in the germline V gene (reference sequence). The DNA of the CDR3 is TGCAGTGCTAGAAACCCGGAAACCCAAGAGACCCAGTACTTC. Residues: CSARNPETQETQYF.

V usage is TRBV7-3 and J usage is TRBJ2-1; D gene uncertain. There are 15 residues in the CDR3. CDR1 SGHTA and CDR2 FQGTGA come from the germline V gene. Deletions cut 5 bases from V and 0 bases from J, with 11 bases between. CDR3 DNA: TGTGCCAGCAGCCTTGATGGCGTCTCCTACAATGAGCAGTTCTTC. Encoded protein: CASSLDGVSYNEQFF.

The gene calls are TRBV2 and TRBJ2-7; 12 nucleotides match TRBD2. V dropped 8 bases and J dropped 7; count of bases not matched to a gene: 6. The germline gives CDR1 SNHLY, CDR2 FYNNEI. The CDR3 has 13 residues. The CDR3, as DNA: TGTGCCAGCCGACTAGCGGGAGCGGTTGAGCAGTACTTC. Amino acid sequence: CASRLAGAVEQYF.

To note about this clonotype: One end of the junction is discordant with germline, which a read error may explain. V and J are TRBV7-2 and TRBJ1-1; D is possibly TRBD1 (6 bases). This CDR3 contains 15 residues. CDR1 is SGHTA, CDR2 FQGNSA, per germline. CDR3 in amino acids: CASSLAGTQNTEAFF. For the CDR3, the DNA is TGTGCCAGCAGCCTAGCCGGGACACAGAACACTGAAGCTTTCTTT.

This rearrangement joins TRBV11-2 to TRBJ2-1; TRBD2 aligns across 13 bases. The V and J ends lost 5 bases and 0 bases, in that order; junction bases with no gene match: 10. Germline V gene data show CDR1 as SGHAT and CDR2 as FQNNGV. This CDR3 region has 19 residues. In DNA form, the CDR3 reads TGTGCCAGCAGCCCACGGACTAGCGGGAGATCTTTCTCCTACAATGAGCAGTTCTTC. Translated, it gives CASSPRTSGRSFSYNEQFF.

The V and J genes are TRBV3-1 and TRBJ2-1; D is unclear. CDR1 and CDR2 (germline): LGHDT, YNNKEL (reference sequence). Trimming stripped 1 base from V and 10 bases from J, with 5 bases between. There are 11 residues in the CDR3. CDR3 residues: CASSQVSEQFF. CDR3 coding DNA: TGTGCCAGCAGCCAAGTCTCAGAGCAGTTCTTC.

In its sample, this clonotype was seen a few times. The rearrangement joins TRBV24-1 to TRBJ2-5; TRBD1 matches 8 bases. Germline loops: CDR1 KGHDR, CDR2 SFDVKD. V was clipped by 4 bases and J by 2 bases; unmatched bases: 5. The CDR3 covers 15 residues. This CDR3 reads CATSDSGGPQETQYF. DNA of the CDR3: TGTGCCACCAGTGACTCAGGGGGCCCTCAAGAGACCCAGTACTTC.

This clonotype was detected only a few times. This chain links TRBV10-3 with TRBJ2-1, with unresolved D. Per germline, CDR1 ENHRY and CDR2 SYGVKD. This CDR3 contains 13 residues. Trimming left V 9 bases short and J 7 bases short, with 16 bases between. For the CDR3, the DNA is TGTGCCATTAAAGACCCGGTGGGGAATGAGCAGTTCTTC. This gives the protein CAIKDPVGNEQFF.

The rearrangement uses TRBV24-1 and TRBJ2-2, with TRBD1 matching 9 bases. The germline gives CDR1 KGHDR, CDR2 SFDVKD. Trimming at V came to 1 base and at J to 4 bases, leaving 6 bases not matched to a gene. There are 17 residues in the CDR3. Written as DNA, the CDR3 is TGTGCCACCAGTGATTTAAAGGGACAGGGAGCCACCGGGGAGCTGTTTTTT. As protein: CATSDLKGQGATGELFF.

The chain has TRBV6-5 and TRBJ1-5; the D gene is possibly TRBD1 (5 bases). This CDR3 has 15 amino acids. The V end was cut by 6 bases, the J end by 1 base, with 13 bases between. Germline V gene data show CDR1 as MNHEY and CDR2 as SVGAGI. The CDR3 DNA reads TGTGCCAGCAGACATGGGGGGGGAAGCAATCAGCCCCAGCATTTT. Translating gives CASRHGGGSNQPQHF.